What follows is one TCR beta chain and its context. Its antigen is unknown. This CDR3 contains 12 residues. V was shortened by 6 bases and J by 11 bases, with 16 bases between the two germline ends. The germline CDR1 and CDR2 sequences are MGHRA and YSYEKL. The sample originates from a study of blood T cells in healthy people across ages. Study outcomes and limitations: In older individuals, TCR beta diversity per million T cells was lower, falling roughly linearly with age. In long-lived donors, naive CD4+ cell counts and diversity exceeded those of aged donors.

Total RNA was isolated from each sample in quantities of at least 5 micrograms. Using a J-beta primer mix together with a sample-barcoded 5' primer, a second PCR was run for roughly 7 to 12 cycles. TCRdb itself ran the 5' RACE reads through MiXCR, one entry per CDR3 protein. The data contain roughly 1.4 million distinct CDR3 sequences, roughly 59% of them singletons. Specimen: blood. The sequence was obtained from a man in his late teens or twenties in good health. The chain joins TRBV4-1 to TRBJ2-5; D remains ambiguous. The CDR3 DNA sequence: TGCGCCAGCAGTAGTAATCTAAATGAGCAGTACTTC. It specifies CASSSNLNEQYF.